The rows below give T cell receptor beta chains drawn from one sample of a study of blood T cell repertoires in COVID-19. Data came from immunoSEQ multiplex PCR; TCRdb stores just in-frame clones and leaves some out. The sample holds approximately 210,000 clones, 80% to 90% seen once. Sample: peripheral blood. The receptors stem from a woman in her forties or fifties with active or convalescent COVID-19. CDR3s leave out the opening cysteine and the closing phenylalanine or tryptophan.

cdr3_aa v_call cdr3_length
ASRDSGWNEQF TRBV27 11
ASRSGGDTQY TRBV2 10
ATSRDREVGTGELF TRBV15 14
ASSTRTGDTGELF TRBV4-1 13
ASSTANYGYT TRBV28 10
ASSLEYSNQPQH TRBV27 12
ASSSPTSGGAAQY TRBV5-4 13
ASSLRGELVFSPLH TRBV27 14
ASRGGDNEQF TRBV11-3 10
ASSPARGDPFYNEQF TRBV18 15
ASSPTGTYGYT TRBV2 11
AISGGQGESNQPQH TRBV10-3 14
ASSLGGGAGYGYT TRBV7-6 13
ASSEALRVEQF TRBV2 11
ASTRAGTGDTEAF TRBV28 13
ASSQVGLGETQY TRBV14 12
ATRRLAGGPKMETQY TRBV19 15
ATSRDFPGQGARVGSYT TRBV15 17
ASSPSDRGPVGYT TRBV11-2 13
ASSESGSQHQPQH TRBV6-1 13
ASSVGFQGNEQY TRBV9 12
ASSLTRRGGGGNTEAF TRBV5-5 16
ASSLNTGTGGYYGYT TRBV11-2 15
ASSLGTDNEQF TRBV6-5 11
ASSPTGYTGELF TRBV7-3 12
ASKHDRESSYEQY TRBV6-5 13
ASSQGQIGQIYGYT TRBV4-1 14
ASTRQGGFGEAF TRBV28 12
ASSAGTGAFYEQY TRBV28 13
ASSQVAGLGYGYT TRBV3-1/TRBV3-2 13
ASSSPPGASNSPLH TRBV28 14
ASSQEPGALNSPLH TRBV4-1 14
ASSGARETQY TRBV19 10
ASSLPQGESQPQH TRBV28 13
ASSGPIAGGPYEQF TRBV6-1 14
ASSSTGGRETQY TRBV11-2 12
SASGPGQSYNSPLH TRBV20-1 14
ASSKENCPGELF TRBV21-1 12
AWSPTSHTDTQY TRBV30 12
ASSPARGLGSDEQF TRBV2 14
ASSSPSGNEQF TRBV6-5 11
ASSYAGVQPQH TRBV19 11